The clone carrying this T cell receptor beta chain was recorded many times. UMI-labeled 5' RACE yielded the TCR beta libraries. TCRdb reprocessed the 5' RACE reads with MiXCR, giving one entry per CDR3 protein. Among under 10,000 distinct CDR3 sequences listed, around 4% were seen once. This sample was included in a study of human CD8 memory T cell subsets. Germline loops: CDR1 SQVTM, CDR2 ANQGSEA. Trimming cost V 4 bases and J 2 bases, with 9 bases left between them. The CDR3 is 12 amino acids. The sample taken for sequencing was CD8+ T cells from PBMCs. The chain carries TRBV29-1 and TRBJ2-7; D remains ambiguous. The clonotype originates from a human donor in good health. The CDR3 protein is CSVAAGPYEQYF. DNA for the CDR3: TGCAGCGTTGCGGCAGGCCCCTACGAGCAGTACTTC.